What follows are 5 T cell receptor beta chains derived from one specimen sequenced in a study of post-analysis software for immune sequencing data. Study-wide points: Controls showed lower frequencies than patients for five TRBV segments, and TRBV5-6, TRBV5-1 and TRBV20-1 were among these.

Prepared TCR beta cDNA libraries contained unique molecular identifiers. One entry per CDR3 protein, called by TCRdb with MiXCR from the PCR reads. The top ten hold roughly 0.54% of the sample, which has approximately 730,000 distinct CDR3 sequences, roughly 29% seen once. What these receptors recognize is not known. Source material: blood. These receptors were obtained from a girl aged 5 to 17 with multiple sclerosis.

This chain connects TRBV6-2 or TRBV6-3 to TRBJ2-5; 7 bases fit TRBD2. The V and J ends lost 6 bases and 1 base, in that order; junction bases with no gene match: 8. CDR3 length: 15 residues. Germline CDR1 is MNHEY and CDR2 is SVGEGT. The CDR3 here is CASRTARLAQETQYF. The CDR3 coding sequence is TGTGCCAGCAGAACCGCCAGACTAGCCCAAGAGACCCAGTACTTC.

Comment on this clonotype: A much more abundant neighbour one base away suggests this may be a read error. This chain joins TRBV7-2 and TRBJ2-7, with D perhaps TRBD2 (7 bases). This CDR3 has 14 residues. Germline lookup yields CDR1 SGHTA and CDR2 FQGNSA. V gave up 5 bases and J gave up 7 bases, with 18 bases separating them. DNA of the CDR3: TGTGCCAGCAGCCCCGGGGGGCGGGAGTATGAGCAGTACTTC. It translates to CASSPGGREYEQYF.

This clonotype was counted at least ten times. This chain connects TRBV28 to TRBJ2-7; 12 bases line up with TRBD2. CDR1 and CDR2 (germline): MDHEN, SYDVKM. This CDR3 contains 15 residues. Trimming removed 6 bases from V and 2 bases from J; junction bases left unmatched: 5. Written as DNA, the CDR3 is TGTGCCAGCAGACTACGGACTAGCGGGACCTACGAGCAGTACTTC. Translation gives CASRLRTSGTYEQYF.

This clonotype has a handful of counts. The chain joins TRBV6-5 to TRBJ2-5; tentative D call: TRBD1 (6 bases). The V and J ends lost 7 bases and 5 bases respectively, with 14 bases between them. Germline CDR1 is MNHEY and CDR2 is SVGAGI. The CDR3 has 13 amino acids. The CDR3 DNA reads as TGTGCCAGCACTCGAACAGGGTCGGAGACCCAGTACTTC. Protein sequence: CASTRTGSETQYF.

The J gene is TRBJ2-1, the V gene TRBV3-1, with D perhaps TRBD2 (7 bases). This CDR3 region has 16 residues. The germline V gene has CDR1 LGHDT and CDR2 YNNKEL (reference sequence). The V end was cut by 4 bases, the J end by 2 bases, with 15 bases between. In nucleotides, the CDR3 is TGTGCCAGCAGCCGTAGGGGGGGGGTTACCTACAATGAGCAGTTCTTC. Encoded protein: CASSRRGGVTYNEQFF.